These 28 T cell receptor beta chains came from one sample sequenced in a study of CD8+ T cells in alopecia areata. RNA was extracted and reverse transcribed into cDNA as the sequencing template. Produced via immunoSEQ multiplex PCR; TCRdb's table is partial and in-frame only. The sample has more than 150,000 clones; 59% are singletons. The sample consisted of CD4+ T cells sorted from blood, taken at week 0. The origin of the receptors is a human donor with alopecia areata.

The chain employs TRBV7-6 and TRBJ2-7; D gene unclear. In germline, CDR1 is SGHVS, CDR2 FNYEAQ. The CDR3 runs to 13 residues. Trimming pared 4 bases from V and 7 bases from J, leaving 14 bases between. CDR3 nucleotides: TGTGCCAGCAGCTATACCCCCGCCCATGAGCAGTACTTC. This translates into CASSYTPAHEQYF. The full variable domain, rest sourced from reference TRBV7-6 and TRBJ2-7, is GAGVSQSPRYKVTKRGQDVALRCDPISGHVSLYWYRQALGQGPEFLTYFNYEAQQDKSGLPNDRFSAERPEGSISTLTIQRTEQRDSAMYRCASSYTPAHEQYFGPGTRLTVT.

V gene TRBV9 combines with J gene TRBJ1-1; D is possibly TRBD1 (6 bases). In germline, CDR1 is SGDLS, CDR2 YYNGEE. The CDR3 loop spans 15 amino acids. Trimming pared 4 bases from V and 10 bases from J, leaving 23 bases between. CDR3 sequence reads: CASSPPSFGGGSAFF. Here the CDR3 DNA reads TGTGCCAGCAGCCCCCCCTCATTTGGGGGGGGCTCAGCTTTCTTT.

The chain joins TRBV5-4 to TRBJ1-2; possibly TRBD1 for D (6 bases). The ends were cut back, 2 bases at V and 8 bases at J, with 13 bases in the middle. CDR3 length: 13 amino acids. Germline CDR1 SGHNT, CDR2 YYREEE (reference sequence). DNA for the CDR3: TGTGCCAGCAGCTTCGGACAGAGCAGGGGCTACACCTTC. It encodes CASSFGQSRGYTF.

V is TRBV6-5 and J is TRBJ2-7; 7 bases are shared with TRBD2. CDR1 is MNHEY and CDR2 is SVGAGI in the germline V gene. The CDR3 covers 15 residues. The V segment lost 1 base and the J segment 5 bases; nucleotides outside the gene matches: 8. Here the CDR3 reads CASSYLGGGMNEQYF. Here the CDR3 DNA reads TGTGCCAGCAGTTACTTAGGCGGGGGAATGAACGAGCAGTACTTC.

The rearrangement links TRBV11-2 to TRBJ1-5; perhaps TRBD1 as D (6 bases). The germline V gene has CDR1 SGHAT and CDR2 FQNNGV. V lost 2 bases to trimming and J lost 4 bases, with 12 bases between them. The length of the CDR3 is 15 residues. CDR3 residues: CASSLSTGLNQPQHF. CDR3 DNA sequence: TGTGCCAGCAGCTTATCGACAGGTCTAAATCAGCCCCAGCATTTT.

The chain carries TRBV29-1 and TRBJ1-4, with unresolved D. This CDR3 has 12 residues. Germline-derived CDR1 and CDR2 are SQVTM and ANQGSEA. The V gene lost 7 bases and the J gene lost 8 bases, with 14 bases spanning the gap. The CDR3: CSAYSREEKLFF. The CDR3, as DNA: TGCAGCGCCTATTCCCGGGAGGAAAAACTGTTTTTT. The full variable domain, completed using reference TRBV29-1 and TRBJ1-4, is SAVISQKPSRDICQRGTSLTIQCQVDSQVTMMFWYRQQPGQSLTLIATANQGSEATYESGFVIDKFPISRPNLTFSTLTVSNMSPEDSSIYLCSAYSREEKLFFGSGTQLSVL.

The chain is built from TRBV7-2 and TRBJ1-1; a weak D match, TRBD1 (5 bases). CDR3 length: 14 amino acids. Germline V gene sequence: CDR1 SGHTA, CDR2 FQGNSA. Between the trimmed V and J ends, which lost 5 bases and 1 base, there was a span of 11 bases. The CDR3 loop is CASSPGRPNTEAFF. CDR3 nucleotide sequence: TGTGCCAGCAGCCCGGGACGTCCGAACACTGAAGCTTTCTTT.

This chain joins TRBV10-3 and TRBJ1-1; D call uncertain. There are 13 residues in the CDR3. Germline V gene sequence: CDR1 ENHRY, CDR2 SYGVKD. V dropped 8 bases and J dropped 3 bases, with 13 bases sitting between them. DNA for the CDR3: TGTGCCATCTCCGGTCTGGAACACACTGAAGCTTTCTTT. Residues: CAISGLEHTEAFF.

The chain uses TRBV6-5 and TRBJ2-7; D might be TRBD2 (6 bases). The CDR3 length is 12 residues. Between the trimmed V and J ends, which lost 5 bases and 2 bases, there was a span of 7 bases. In germline, CDR1 is MNHEY, CDR2 SVGAGI. CDR3 region: CASSRGTYEQYF. DNA for the CDR3: TGTGCCAGCAGTCGGGGGACCTACGAGCAGTACTTC.

This chain joins TRBV4-1 and TRBJ1-1; 10 positions agree with TRBD1. The length of the CDR3 is 15 residues. V was pared by 4 bases and J by 3 bases, with 5 bases of the junction left unmatched. Germline CDR1 and CDR2: MGHRA and YSYEKL. CDR3 protein: CASSLRTGGYTEAFF. CDR3 nucleotides: TGCGCCAGCAGCCTGAGGACAGGGGGGTACACTGAAGCTTTCTTT.

In this sample, this clone turned up a few times. The J gene is TRBJ1-2, the V gene TRBV23-1; 9 bases map to TRBD1. TRBV23-1 is filed as an ORF, its function uncertain. The CDR3 loop spans 13 amino acids. V lost 5 bases, J lost 5 bases, and 3 bases stayed unmatched. The CDR3 bases are TGCGCCAGCAGTGGACAGGGGTCATATGGCTACACCTTC. Amino acids: CASSGQGSYGYTF.

The V call is TRBV23-1, the J call TRBJ1-6; D unresolved. TRBV23-1 is known as an ORF, though its function is uncertain. Trimming shortened V by 0 bases and J by 7 bases, and 10 bases separated the two germline ends. The CDR3 totals 15 residues. CDR3 DNA sequence: TGCGCCAGCAGTCAATCGGCGACAAAGAATTCACCCCTCCACTTT. Its translation is CASSQSATKNSPLHF.

V and J are TRBV2 and TRBJ2-2; TRBD1 might be the D (6 bases). The V gene's germline CDR1 is SNHLY and CDR2 FYNNEI. The V end was cut by 7 bases, the J end by 0 bases, with 9 bases between. This CDR3 has 14 residues. The CDR3 DNA is TGTGCCAGCAAAAGGACAGCGAACACCGGGGAGCTGTTTTTT. Its protein is CASKRTANTGELFF.

The chain combines TRBV11-1 with TRBJ2-4; D is undetermined. CDR3 length: 14 amino acids. CDR1 is SGHAT and CDR2 is FQDESV in the germline V gene (reference sequence). Trimming removed 4 bases from V and 0 bases from J, with 7 bases in between. CDR3 sequence reads: CASSSVIAKNIQYF. CDR3 sequence (DNA): TGTGCCAGCAGCTCAGTGATAGCCAAAAACATTCAGTACTTC.

The rearrangement uses TRBV5-1 and TRBJ2-1; 8 bases map to TRBD2. CDR3 length: 16 residues. Germline lookup yields CDR1 SGHRS and CDR2 YFSETQ. The V segment lost 6 bases and the J segment 1 base; nucleotides outside the gene matches: 9. CDR3 in DNA: TGCGCCAGCAAAGGAGGTAGCGGGGTTTCCTACAATGAGCAGTTCTTC. This translates into CASKGGSGVSYNEQFF.

The chain uses TRBV5-6 and TRBJ1-3; D unresolved. The CDR3 totals 14 residues. CDR1 and CDR2 (germline): SGHDT, YYEEEE. V lost 3 bases and J 3 bases, leaving 10 bases between the germline ends. In nucleotides, the CDR3 is TGTGCCAGCAGCTGGGCAAGTGGTGGAAACACCATATATTTT. Its translation is CASSWASGGNTIYF.

As DNA, the CDR3 is TGTGCCAGCAGGAAGGACAACTCCTATAATTCACCCCTCCACTTT. Its translation is CASRKDNSYNSPLHF. The chain employs TRBV13 and TRBJ1-6, with D perhaps matching TRBD1 (5 bases). The length of the CDR3 is 15 residues. V shed 6 bases and J shed 0 bases, with 9 bases lying between them. Germline CDR1 and CDR2: PRHDT and FYEKMQ (reference sequence). The whole variable domain, filled in from reference TRBV13 and TRBJ1-6, reads AAGVIQSPRHLIKEKRETATLKCYPIPRHDTVYWYQQGPGQDPQFLISFYEKMQSDKGSIPDRFSAQQFSDYHSELNMSSLELGDSALYFCASRKDNSYNSPLHFGNGTRLTVT.

This clone was picked up one time. The chain combines TRBV30 with TRBJ1-2; maybe TRBD1 (6 bases). The CDR3 contains 13 residues. The germline gives CDR1 GTSNPN, CDR2 SVGIG (reference sequence). V was clipped by 1 base and J by 7 bases, with 13 bases between them. The DNA of the CDR3 is TGTGCCTGGAGTGCTCGGGGGGCGGGTGGCTACACCTTC. This gives the protein CAWSARGAGGYTF. Full variable domain (missing parts from reference TRBV30 and TRBJ1-2): SQTIHQWPATLVQPVGSPLSLECTVEGTSNPNLYWYRQAAGRGLQLLFYSVGIGQISSEVPQNLSASRPQDRQFILSSKKLLLSDSGFYLCAWSARGAGGYTFGSGTRLTVV.

V is TRBV29-1 and J is TRBJ2-5; D may be TRBD1 (5 bases). The CDR3 is 13 residues long. Germline V CDR1 and CDR2: SQVTM, ANQGSEA. V lost 4 bases, J lost 4 bases, and 13 bases lay in between. CDR3 nucleotides: TGCAGCGTTGGGGGCAGGGCGGTAGAGACCCAGTACTTC. Residues: CSVGGRAVETQYF.

The DNA of the CDR3 is TGTGCCTGGAGGGAGTATGAAAAACTGTTTTTT. Amino acids: CAWREYEKLFF. This chain uses TRBV30 with TRBJ1-4; D is uncertain. Trimming took 3 bases from V and 6 from J, leaving 5 bases between them. CDR3 length equals 11 residues. The germline V gene encodes CDR1 GTSNPN and CDR2 SVGIG (reference sequence). Using reference TRBV30 and TRBJ1-4 for the parts outside the CDR3, the full variable domain is SQTIHQWPATLVQPVGSPLSLECTVEGTSNPNLYWYRQAAGRGLQLLFYSVGIGQISSEVPQNLSASRPQDRQFILSSKKLLLSDSGFYLCAWREYEKLFFGSGTQLSVL.

Here the CDR3 reads CASSSSGTGGRGEQYF. The CDR3 region has the DNA TGTGCCAGCAGTTCCTCCGGGACAGGGGGAAGAGGAGAGCAGTACTTC. V is TRBV6-6 and J is TRBJ2-7; 11 bases line up with TRBD1. Germline V gene lookup returns CDR1 MNHNY and CDR2 SVGAGI (reference sequence). The CDR3 sequence is 16 residues long. V lost 4 bases and J lost 7; bases outside the gene matches: 12.

This clone was seen a few times. The chain is built from TRBV7-9 and TRBJ2-7; D gene uncertain. Germline V CDR1 and CDR2: SEHNR, FQNEAQ (reference sequence). V lost 5 bases to trimming and J lost 2 bases, with 10 bases between them. The CDR3 is 13 amino acids. CDR3 DNA sequence: TGTGCCAGCAGCCCCCCTTCAGCCTACGAGCAGTACTTC. It translates to CASSPPSAYEQYF. Looking up the rest from reference TRBV7-9 and TRBJ2-7 gives the full variable domain: DTGVSQNPRHKITKRGQNVTFRCDPISEHNRLYWYRQTLGQGPEFLTYFQNEAQLEKSRLLSDRFSAERPKGSFSTLEIQRTEQGDSAMYLCASSPPSAYEQYFGPGTRLTVT.

V usage is TRBV7-2 and J usage is TRBJ2-7; 8 nucleotides line up with TRBD2. CDR3 length: 15 amino acids. The V segment lost 8 bases and the J segment 1 base; nucleotides outside the gene matches: 10. The germline V gene has CDR1 SGHTA and CDR2 FQGNSA. The CDR3 loop reads CASSRVSGASYEQYF. CDR3 in DNA: TGTGCCAGCTCCAGGGTTAGCGGGGCTTCCTACGAGCAGTACTTC. Together with reference TRBV7-2 and TRBJ2-7, the CDR3 gives the full variable domain: GAGVSQSPSNKVTEKGKDVELRCDPISGHTALYWYRQSLGQGLEFLIYFQGNSAPDKSGLPSDRFSAERTGGSVSTLTIQRTQQEDSAVYLCASSRVSGASYEQYFGPGTRLTVT.

V and J are TRBV5-6 and TRBJ1-6; 11 nucleotides line up with TRBD1. The germline V gene encodes CDR1 SGHDT and CDR2 YYEEEE. CDR3 length: 15 amino acids. V lost 3 bases and J lost 10; bases outside the gene matches: 6. DNA of the CDR3: TGTGCCAGCAGCTGGGAGGGACAGGGGGGATCACCCCTCCACTTT. Protein: CASSWEGQGGSPLHF.

This clone was seen a handful of times. The V call is TRBV2, the J call TRBJ2-1; D remains unclear. The V and J ends lost 4 bases and 10 bases respectively, with 8 bases between them. Germline CDR1 and CDR2: SNHLY and FYNNEI. The CDR3 contains 11 residues. CDR3 protein: CASSVVREQFF. DNA of the CDR3: TGTGCCAGCAGTGTAGTAAGGGAGCAGTTCTTC.

The chain recombines TRBV7-6 with TRBJ1-3; D unclear. Per germline, CDR1 SGHVS and CDR2 FNYEAQ. The CDR3 loop spans 14 amino acids. Trimming took 5 bases from V and 2 from J, leaving 10 bases between them. CDR3 coding DNA: TGTGCCAGCAGCAAGGGAAATACTGGAAACACCATATATTTT. Translation: CASSKGNTGNTIYF.

This chain connects TRBV7-9 to TRBJ2-5, with a possible D match to TRBD1 (5 bases). Germline CDR1 SEHNR, CDR2 FQNEAQ (reference sequence). There are 15 residues in the CDR3. Trimming left V 3 bases short and J 5 bases short, with 16 bases between. As DNA, the CDR3 is TGTGCCAGCAGCTTTCCGGGCTCCAGGGCGGAGACCCAGTACTTC. Translating gives CASSFPGSRAETQYF.

V gene TRBV25-1 combines with J gene TRBJ1-3; D call uncertain. V lost 3 bases and J 0 bases, leaving 9 bases between the germline ends. CDR3 length: 15 amino acids. CDR1 is MGHDK and CDR2 is SYGVNS in the germline V gene. This CDR3 reads CASSDNSFSGNTIYF. CDR3 bases: TGTGCCAGCAGTGACAACAGTTTCTCTGGAAACACCATATATTTT.